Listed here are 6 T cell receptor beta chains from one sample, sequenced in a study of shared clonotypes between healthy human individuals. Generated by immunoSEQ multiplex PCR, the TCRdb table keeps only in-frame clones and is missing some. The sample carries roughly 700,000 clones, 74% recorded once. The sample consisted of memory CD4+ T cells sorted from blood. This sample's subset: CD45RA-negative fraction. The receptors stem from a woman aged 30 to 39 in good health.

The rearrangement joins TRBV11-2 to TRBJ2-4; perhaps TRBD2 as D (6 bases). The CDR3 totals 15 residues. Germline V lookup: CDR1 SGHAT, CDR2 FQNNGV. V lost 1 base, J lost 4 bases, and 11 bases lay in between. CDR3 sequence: CASSLGASAKNIQYF. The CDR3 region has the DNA TGTGCCAGCAGCTTAGGGGCTAGCGCGAAAAACATTCAGTACTTC.

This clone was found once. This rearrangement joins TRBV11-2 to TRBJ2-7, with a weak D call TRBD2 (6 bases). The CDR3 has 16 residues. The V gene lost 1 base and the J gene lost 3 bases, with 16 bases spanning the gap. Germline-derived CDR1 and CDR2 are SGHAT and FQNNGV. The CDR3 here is CASSLVKSGSGYEQYF. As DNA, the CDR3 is TGTGCCAGCAGCTTAGTAAAAAGCGGGTCCGGCTACGAGCAGTACTTC.

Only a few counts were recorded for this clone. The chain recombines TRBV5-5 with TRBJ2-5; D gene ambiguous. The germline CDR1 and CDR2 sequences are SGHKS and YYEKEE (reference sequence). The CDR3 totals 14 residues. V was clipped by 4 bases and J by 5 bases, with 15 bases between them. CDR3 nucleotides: TGTGCCAGCAGCGCCCGGGCGACATTCGAGACCCAGTACTTC. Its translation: CASSARATFETQYF.

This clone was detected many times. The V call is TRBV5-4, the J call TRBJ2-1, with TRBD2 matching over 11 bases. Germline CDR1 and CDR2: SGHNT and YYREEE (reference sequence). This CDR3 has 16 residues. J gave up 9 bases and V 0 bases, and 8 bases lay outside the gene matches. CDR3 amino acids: CASSLAGASGRTEQFF. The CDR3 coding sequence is TGTGCCAGCAGCTTGGCCGGGGCTAGCGGGAGGACTGAGCAGTTCTTC.

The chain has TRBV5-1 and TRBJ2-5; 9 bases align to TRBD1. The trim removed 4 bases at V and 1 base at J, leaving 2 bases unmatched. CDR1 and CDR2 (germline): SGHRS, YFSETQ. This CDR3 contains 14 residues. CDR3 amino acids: CASSRTGAQETQYF. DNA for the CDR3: TGCGCCAGCAGCCGGACAGGGGCCCAAGAGACCCAGTACTTC.

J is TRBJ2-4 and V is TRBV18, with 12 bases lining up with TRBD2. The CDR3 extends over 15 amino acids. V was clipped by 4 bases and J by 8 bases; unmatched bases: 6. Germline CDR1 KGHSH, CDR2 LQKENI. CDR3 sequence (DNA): TGTGCCAGCTCACTCAGGACTAGCGGGACGTACATTCAGTACTTC. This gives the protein CASSLRTSGTYIQYF. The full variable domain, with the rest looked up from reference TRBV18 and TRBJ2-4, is NAGVMQNPRHLVRRRGQEARLRCSPMKGHSHVYWYRQLPEEGLKFMVYLQKENIIDESGMPKERFSAEFPKEGPSILRIQQVVRGDSAAYFCASSLRTSGTYIQYFGAGTRLSVL.